Sequencing of this TCR beta chain was carried out in a study of CD8+CD57+ T cells in acquired aplastic anemia. The use of genomic DNA as template underpinned the TCR beta VDJ and CDR3 profiling. A single record per CDR3 protein comes from TCRdb applying MiXCR to the reads. Here the sample spans about 180,000 distinct CDR3 sequences, around half being singletons. Regarding this clonotype: The antigen remains undetermined. An end of the junction does not agree with germline; a read error may underlie this.

Overall study findings and caveats: Patients and controls were found to share twenty-nine CD8+ CDR3 sequences.

In patients chosen for sequencing, flow cytometry had shown CD8+CD57+ cell expansion. The diagnosis in all patients was severe acquired aplastic anemia. The blood sampling took place in patients who had so far received no therapy. The germline V gene has CDR1 SNHLY and CDR2 FYNNEI. The CDR3 consists of 16 residues. This sequence originates from a human donor with aplastic anemia. The chain carries TRBV2 and TRBJ2-1, with TRBD2 as a possible D gene (6 bases). Material: sorted CD4+, CD8+, or CD8+CD57+ T cells (not recorded which) from PBMCs. Here the CDR3 DNA reads TGTGCCAGCAGTGTCTTTGGGGGAGGATCGGGGAATGATCAGTTCTTC. Protein sequence: CASSVFGGGSGNDQFF. Combining the CDR3 with reference TRBV2 and TRBJ2-1 gives the whole variable domain EPEVTQTPSHQVTQMGQEVILRCVPISNHLYFYWYRQILGQKVEFLVSFYNNEISEKSEIFDDQFSVERPDGSNFTLKIRSTKLEDSAMYFCASSVFGGGSGNDQFFGPGTRLTVL.